This TCR beta chain was observed in a study of blood T cell repertoires in COVID-19 (dated by TCRdb to the early 2020s). Context from the whole study: Samples covering the acute and convalescent phases of COVID-19 were provided by collaborators in the United States, Italy and Spain. The material from the prospective study consisted of cDNA or gDNA derived from T cells, B-cell-depleted T cells, or PBMCs. Deeply sampled blood TCRbeta repertoires from subjects exposed to, actively infected with, or recovered from COVID-19 were included in the dataset. A freely available public database, intended as a resource for researchers studying the immune response to SARS-CoV-2, is where the repertoires were released. Samples were obtained from the ongoing ImmuneRACE study (first 160 participants) and from some 1,300 subjects provided by 6 global collaborators. The sample metadata nearly always contained a de-identified subject ID, COVID-19 status, age in years and sex. HLA class I and class II types, where available, came from metadata supplied by the sample provider rather than from assay-based typing.

Enrolling through a virtual design, the prospective study's participants ranged in age from roughly 18 to 100 years and lived across roughly 23 United States geographic areas. In the prospective study, participants were assigned to cohorts based on the clinical history participants reported in a screening survey and a study questionnaire. Recovered participants in ImmuneRACE Cohort 3 were defined as having two consecutive negative NP/OP PCR tests, clearance from a healthcare professional, or resolution of symptoms. Each participant in the prospective study had whole blood, serum and a nasopharyngeal or oropharyngeal swab collected by mobile phlebotomists. Participants in the prospective study had the option to provide additional blood draws and questionnaires over an approximately two-month period. Before DNA extraction, blood samples from the prospective study were shipped at room temperature or frozen.

TCRbeta CDR3 regions were amplified from genomic DNA by means of the immunoSEQ Assay, a bias-controlled multiplex PCR. Processing in the source paper ran as follows. Nucleated cell counts per sample were estimated from amplification of reference gene primers within the assay. Sequence reads were collapsed and filtered to measure the absolute abundance of every unique TCRbeta CDR3 rearrangement. For each sample, productive Simpson clonality was calculated as the square root of Simpson's diversity index over productive rearrangements. TCRdb holds this immuneACCESS table with in-frame rearrangements only. Some clones are missing; in checked studies, unresolved V genes explain under half, and the rest has no known cause. Clone size and V and J calls were adopted from that table, with D and trimming inferred from the DNA. This sample is represented by a few hundred thousand clones; around 91% of them were singletons. Roughly 1.1% of the sample is in the top ten clones.

The germline V gene specifies SQVTM as CDR1 and ANQGSEA as CDR2. The CDR3 runs 10 residues from the cysteine to the phenylalanine. Just CDR3 DNA is preserved here, 30 bases in frame from base 1. The germline ends are 5 bases apart after V is trimmed by 5 bases and J by 4 bases. Here is what the overall study found, with its caveats: The quantity of clinical and demographic metadata differed by source and by participant and was supplied without curation.

Notes on this clone: Its antigen is unknown. No much larger clonotype is one base removed from it; base qualities were not supplied.

Recombination joined TRBV29-1 with TRBJ1-1; no D gene can be assigned with confidence. The clonotype was recovered from a man in his thirties or forties who had recovered from COVID-19. The sequencing sample was made of PBMCs or T cells enriched from blood (not recorded which). The CDR3 has the sequence CSVSSTEAFF. Here is the DNA: TGCAGCGTTTCATCCACTGAAGCTTTCTTT.